This entry describes one T cell receptor (beta chain). Which antigen it targets is not known. Base quality data are lacking; no much larger clone is found one base away. The run used an Illumina MiSeq. TCRdb ran its own pipeline on the public reads, namely fastp trimming at Q25 and MiXCR clone calling, and kept in-frame beta chains. Identical CDR3 protein sequences are pooled into one entry, listed with their most common genes and DNA. For this sample there are more than 50,000 distinct CDR3 sequences; 62% appear just once. The ten largest make up less than 2% of the sample. This sample is part of a study of type 1 regulatory T cells (dated by TCRdb to the early 2020s). With respect to the entire study: The study characterized an in vitro protocol that generated a Tr1-enriched, alloantigen-specific CD4 T cell product named T-allo10. T-allo10 was being evaluated clinically in patients with hematological malignancies who were receiving allogeneic hematopoietic stem cell transplantation.

The CDR3 runs 15 amino acids, cysteine and phenylalanine included. Of all the DNA, just the CDR3 is kept, 45 bases in frame from base 1. Cut back by 4 bases and 3 bases, the V and J ends lie 13 bases apart. CDR1 and CDR2 (SGHRS, YFSETQ) derive from the germline V gene. The paper as a whole reports these results and caveats: Tr1 cells showed a more restricted TCR repertoire than non-Tr1 cells, which the study interpreted as alloantigen-induced clonal expansion.

The TCR comes from a human donor in good health. Material: cultured non-Tr1 T cells, either the whole culture or a sorted T cell fraction (not recorded which). Reading the label with the study, this specimen's cell subset or site is: non-Tr1 population from the T-allo10 product. The rearranged segments are TRBV5-1 and TRBJ2-2, with the D segment identity uncertain. The nucleotide sequence is given as TGCGCCAGCAGCGTTGCCCCGTCGGACACCGGGGAGCTGTTTTTT. Its protein product is CASSVAPSDTGELFF.